The clone carrying this TCR beta chain was counted once. Its antigen is not identified. Some clones are missing from TCRdb's copy, which holds only in-frame ones; the method was immunoSEQ multiplex PCR. Found here are around 40,000 clones, about four fifths of them singletons; the top ten hold more than 2%. Patients had blood sampled at baseline and again on cycle 4 day 1 and cycle 7 day 1. This sample was taken from a study of OX40 agonist ivuxolimab in advanced cancers. Broader study findings: Both blood CD4+ and CD8+ T cells showed clonal growth by week 6 at 0.1 to 3.0 mg/kg.

There are 16 residues in the CDR3. From germline, CDR1 is MGHRA and CDR2 YSYEKL. Losses at the gene ends were 4 bases for V and 3 bases for J; bases not matched to a gene: 8. The TCR sequence derives from an adult with an advanced solid tumor such as melanoma, head and neck, liver or kidney cancer. The gene calls are TRBV4-1 and TRBJ2-3, with 9 positions matching TRBD1. This specimen consisted of CD4+ or CD8+ T cells sorted from blood, obtained in a trial of the OX40 agonist ivuxolimab. For the CDR3, the DNA is TGCGCCAGCAGCCGGGGCGGGACAGGGAGTACAGATACGCAGTATTTT. Translated, it gives CASSRGGTGSTDTQYF.